A selection of T cell receptor beta chains follows, all from one sample in a study of shared clonotypes between healthy human individuals. Some clones are missing from TCRdb's copy, which holds only in-frame ones; the method was immunoSEQ multiplex PCR. The sample lists about 1.1 million clones, roughly 80% seen once, with more than 0.85% in the top ten. Sequenced input: memory CD4+ T cells from PBMCs. Receptors originate from a man aged 18-30 years in good health. Some clones in this sample may be carry-over from other donors' samples. CDR3s include the opening cysteine and the closing phenylalanine or tryptophan. A D gene is named only where the DNA matches it firmly. The size entry is marked missing in some rows and otherwise reads once, few, many or a size class.

clone size: -; D gene: -; V gene: TRBV5-4; J gene: TRBJ1-3; CDR3 protein: CASSPLPTGISGNTIYF; CDR3 DNA: TGTGCCAGCAGCCCACTCCCTACAGGGATCTCTGGAAACACCATATATTTT
clone size: -; D gene: TRBD2; V gene: TRBV19; J gene: TRBJ2-1; CDR3 protein: CASSIVPAGGPPEQFF; CDR3 DNA: TGTGCCAGTAGTATCGTTCCCGCGGGAGGGCCCCCTGAGCAGTTCTTC
clone size: -; D gene: -; V gene: TRBV7-2; J gene: TRBJ2-1; CDR3 protein: CASSLRPADYNEQFF; CDR3 DNA: TGTGCCAGCAGCTTACGTCCAGCGGATTACAATGAGCAGTTCTTC
clone size: -; D gene: TRBD2; V gene: TRBV10-2; J gene: TRBJ2-7; CDR3 protein: CANSLLALTYEQYF; CDR3 DNA: TGCGCCAACTCACTACTAGCGCTTACCTACGAGCAGTACTTC
clone size: -; D gene: TRBD2; V gene: TRBV11-2; J gene: TRBJ2-1; CDR3 protein: CASSSLAGTYNEQFF; CDR3 DNA: TGTGCCAGCAGCTCTCTAGCGGGGACTTACAATGAGCAGTTCTTC
clone size: -; D gene: -; V gene: TRBV30; J gene: TRBJ1-3; CDR3 protein: CAWSLGAAGNTIYF; CDR3 DNA: TGTGCCTGGAGCTTGGGGGCAGCCGGAAACACCATATATTTT
clone size: -; D gene: TRBD2; V gene: TRBV4-2; J gene: TRBJ2-1; CDR3 protein: CASSPGGGQFF; CDR3 DNA: TGTGCCAGCAGCCCCGGGGGGGGGCAGTTCTTC
clone size: -; D gene: TRBD1; V gene: TRBV7-9; J gene: TRBJ1-1; CDR3 protein: CASSLDRGQGGTEAFF; CDR3 DNA: TGTGCCAGCAGCTTAGATAGGGGACAGGGTGGCACTGAAGCTTTCTTT
clone size: -; D gene: TRBD1; V gene: TRBV2; J gene: TRBJ1-2; CDR3 protein: CASRGARGQNYGYTF; CDR3 DNA: TGTGCCAGCAGGGGCGCGCGGGGACAGAACTATGGCTACACCTTC
clone size: -; D gene: TRBD1; V gene: TRBV15; J gene: TRBJ1-2; CDR3 protein: CATSRDPLDREIYGYTF; CDR3 DNA: TGTGCCACCAGCAGAGACCCACTAGACAGGGAGATCTATGGCTACACCTTC
clone size: -; D gene: -; V gene: TRBV27; J gene: TRBJ2-7; CDR3 protein: CASGSRGYEQYF; CDR3 DNA: TGTGCCAGCGGTTCACGGGGCTACGAGCAGTACTTC
clone size: once; D gene: -; V gene: TRBV5-1; J gene: TRBJ2-5; CDR3 protein: CASSLGSGERGETQYF; CDR3 DNA: TGCGCCAGCAGCTTGGGTTCAGGGGAAAGAGGAGAGACCCAGTACTTC
clone size: once; D gene: TRBD1; V gene: TRBV11-1; J gene: TRBJ1-2; CDR3 protein: CASSPLDRELYGYTF; CDR3 DNA: TGTGCCAGCAGCCCGCTCGACAGGGAACTATATGGCTACACCTTC
clone size: -; D gene: -; V gene: TRBV20-1; J gene: TRBJ2-7; CDR3 protein: CSARTSYEQYF; CDR3 DNA: TGCAGTGCTCGCACCAGCTACGAGCAGTACTTC
clone size: -; D gene: TRBD1; V gene: TRBV6-6; J gene: TRBJ2-7; CDR3 protein: CASSRDRGSREQYF; CDR3 DNA: TGTGCCAGCAGCCGGGACAGGGGTTCTCGCGAGCAGTACTTC
clone size: -; D gene: -; V gene: TRBV7-2; J gene: TRBJ1-1; CDR3 protein: CASSLPKLNTEAFF; CDR3 DNA: TGTGCCAGCAGCTTACCCAAGCTGAACACTGAAGCTTTCTTT
clone size: -; D gene: -; V gene: TRBV11-3; J gene: TRBJ2-4; CDR3 protein: CASSLGSGEMENIQYF; CDR3 DNA: TGTGCCAGCAGCTTAGGGTCGGGAGAGATGGAAAACATTCAGTACTTC
clone size: -; D gene: TRBD1; V gene: TRBV18; J gene: TRBJ2-5; CDR3 protein: CASSPTGDLETQYF; CDR3 DNA: TGTGCCAGCTCACCAACAGGGGACCTGGAGACCCAGTACTTC
clone size: -; D gene: -; V gene: TRBV11-2; J gene: TRBJ2-2; CDR3 protein: CASSGLKLSGELFF; CDR3 DNA: TGTGCCAGCAGCGGACTAAAGTTATCCGGGGAGCTGTTTTTT
clone size: few; D gene: -; V gene: TRBV5-7; J gene: TRBJ1-5; CDR3 protein: CASSYGDPPIFSNQPQHF; CDR3 DNA: TGTGCCAGCAGCTACGGGGACCCCCCCATCTTTAGCAATCAGCCCCAGCATTTT
clone size: -; D gene: -; V gene: TRBV18; J gene: TRBJ2-5; CDR3 protein: CASSPKGETQYF; CDR3 DNA: TGTGCCAGCTCACCGAAGGGGGAGACCCAGTACTTC
clone size: -; D gene: -; V gene: TRBV6-6; J gene: TRBJ2-1; CDR3 protein: CASSYSGYANEQFF; CDR3 DNA: TGTGCCAGCAGTTACTCGGGATACGCTAATGAGCAGTTCTTC
clone size: few; D gene: -; V gene: TRBV27; J gene: TRBJ1-1; CDR3 protein: CASSFDRVNTEAFF; CDR3 DNA: TGTGCCAGCAGTTTCGATAGGGTTAACACTGAAGCTTTCTTT
clone size: -; D gene: TRBD1; V gene: TRBV18; J gene: TRBJ2-7; CDR3 protein: CASSPFFFGQGPEQYF; CDR3 DNA: TGTGCCAGCTCACCATTTTTTTTTGGACAGGGGCCCGAGCAGTACTTC
clone size: once; D gene: TRBD1; V gene: TRBV5-8; J gene: TRBJ2-6; CDR3 protein: CASSAHRGLGSGANVLTF; CDR3 DNA: TGTGCCAGCAGCGCACACAGGGGGCTTGGCTCTGGGGCCAACGTCCTGACTTTC
clone size: -; D gene: -; V gene: TRBV6-1; J gene: TRBJ2-7; CDR3 protein: CASSPRLVDEQYF; CDR3 DNA: TGTGCCAGCAGTCCCCGTCTGGTAGACGAGCAGTACTTC
clone size: -; D gene: -; V gene: TRBV5-1; J gene: TRBJ1-2; CDR3 protein: CASSAFNGYTF; CDR3 DNA: TGCGCCAGCAGCGCCTTTAATGGCTACACCTTC
clone size: -; D gene: TRBD1; V gene: TRBV15; J gene: TRBJ1-2; CDR3 protein: CATSRPGQSYGYTF; CDR3 DNA: TGTGCCACCAGCAGGCCGGGACAGAGCTATGGCTACACCTTC
clone size: -; D gene: -; V gene: TRBV5-4; J gene: TRBJ2-2; CDR3 protein: CASSLDSADTGELFF; CDR3 DNA: TGTGCCAGCAGCTTAGACTCCGCCGACACCGGGGAGCTGTTTTTT
clone size: -; D gene: -; V gene: TRBV4-3; J gene: TRBJ1-2; CDR3 protein: CASSQDERNYGYTF; CDR3 DNA: TGCGCCAGCAGCCAAGACGAGAGAAACTATGGCTACACCTTC
clone size: -; D gene: -; V gene: TRBV6-5; J gene: TRBJ1-2; CDR3 protein: CASSYRVKNYGYTF; CDR3 DNA: TGTGCCAGCAGTTACCGGGTTAAGAACTATGGCTACACCTTC
clone size: -; D gene: -; V gene: TRBV29-1; J gene: TRBJ1-2; CDR3 protein: CSVESRGLNYGYTF; CDR3 DNA: TGCAGCGTTGAAAGCAGGGGACTGAACTATGGCTACACCTTC
clone size: -; D gene: -; V gene: TRBV19; J gene: TRBJ1-2; CDR3 protein: CASSQGGYGYTF; CDR3 DNA: TGTGCCAGTAGTCAGGGAGGCTATGGCTACACCTTC
clone size: -; D gene: -; V gene: TRBV25-1; J gene: TRBJ2-1; CDR3 protein: CASSDYKAGRDEQFF; CDR3 DNA: TGTGCCAGCAGTGATTACAAAGCGGGCCGCGATGAGCAGTTCTTC
clone size: -; D gene: -; V gene: TRBV29-1; J gene: TRBJ2-7; CDR3 protein: CSVEDGAYEQYF; CDR3 DNA: TGCAGCGTTGAAGATGGGGCCTACGAGCAGTACTTC
clone size: -; D gene: -; V gene: TRBV5-1; J gene: TRBJ1-4; CDR3 protein: CASSLWGRGEKLFF; CDR3 DNA: TGCGCCAGCAGCTTATGGGGAAGGGGTGAAAAACTGTTTTTT
clone size: -; D gene: -; V gene: TRBV6-6; J gene: TRBJ1-1; CDR3 protein: CASNQPTGPGTEAFF; CDR3 DNA: TGTGCCAGCAACCAACCTACCGGACCGGGGACTGAAGCTTTCTTT
clone size: -; D gene: -; V gene: TRBV19; J gene: TRBJ1-2; CDR3 protein: CASRLSPGASGYTF; CDR3 DNA: TGTGCCAGTAGGCTCAGTCCCGGGGCGAGTGGCTACACCTTC
clone size: once; D gene: TRBD2; V gene: TRBV4-1; J gene: TRBJ2-7; CDR3 protein: CASSLTSGVTYEQYF; CDR3 DNA: TGCGCCAGCAGCCTGACTAGCGGGGTAACCTACGAGCAGTACTTC
clone size: -; D gene: -; V gene: TRBV6-1; J gene: TRBJ2-3; CDR3 protein: CASKSFPGTDTQYF; CDR3 DNA: TGTGCCAGCAAATCCTTTCCGGGCACAGATACGCAGTATTTT
clone size: once; D gene: -; V gene: TRBV10-2; J gene: TRBJ1-3; CDR3 protein: CASSAGGHDASGNTIYF; CDR3 DNA: TGCGCCAGCAGTGCCGGGGGCCACGACGCCTCTGGAAACACCATATATTTT